This entry lists 19 T cell receptor beta chains sequenced from one sample in a study of shared clonotypes between healthy human individuals. Terminally differentiated effector memory CD45RA+ cells were excluded from the naive CD8 cells, which were CD45RO-negative and positively selected for CCR7. The repertoire was sequenced with immunoSEQ multiplex PCR; TCRdb's copy has only in-frame clones and lacks some. In the table there are about 2 million clones, approximately 94% of which are singletons. The sequenced material came from naive CD8+ T cells sorted from blood. These TCRs come from a man between 18 and 29 years old in good health.

The chain recombines TRBV15 with TRBJ2-1; TRBD2 matches 12 bases. Germline CDR1 is LNHNV and CDR2 is YYDKDF (reference sequence). CDR3 length equals 21 residues. Germline trimming cut 4 bases from V and 0 bases from J; bases unmatched to any gene: 16. Written as DNA, the CDR3 is TGTGCCACCAGCACTAGCGGGGGGGCCACTACAATTCTGAGCTCCTACAATGAGCAGTTCTTC. It encodes CATSTSGGATTILSSYNEQFF.

For the CDR3, the DNA is TGTGCCAGCAGTCCCCTCGGCGTTAGCTCCTACGAGCAGTACTTC. Translating it yields CASSPLGVSSYEQYF. V gene TRBV27 combines with J gene TRBJ2-7; D not certain. V lost 5 bases, J lost 0 bases, and 14 bases lay in between. The germline gives CDR1 MNHEY, CDR2 SMNVEV (reference sequence). This CDR3 has 15 residues.

This clone was observed a single time. The identical CDR3 is also encoded by other nucleotide sequences in the sample. The CDR3 sequence is CASSIAGGPYNEQFF. DNA for the CDR3: TGCGCCAGCAGCATAGCGGGAGGACCCTACAATGAGCAGTTCTTC. The chain joins TRBV5-1 to TRBJ2-1; 10 nucleotides align to TRBD2. The CDR3 runs to 15 residues. Germline CDR1 reads SGHRS; CDR2 reads YFSETQ. The trim removed 4 bases at V and 2 bases at J, leaving 3 bases unmatched.

Written as DNA, the CDR3 is TGTGCCAGCAGTTTATATACAGGGGGGAATCGAGAGACCCAGTACTTC. Translation gives CASSLYTGGNRETQYF. The rearrangement uses TRBV28 and TRBJ2-5; TRBD1 matches at 8 bases. This CDR3 is built from 16 residues. Trimming at V came to 1 base and at J to 4 bases, leaving 8 bases not matched to a gene. Germline CDR1 MDHEN, CDR2 SYDVKM.

This chain joins TRBV30 and TRBJ1-4, with 8 bases aligning to TRBD1. Germline CDR1 is GTSNPN and CDR2 is SVGIG (reference sequence). The CDR3 runs to 14 residues. Trimming at V came to 7 bases and at J to 8 bases, leaving 12 bases not matched to a gene. CDR3: CASEPGQESEKLFF. The CDR3 DNA is TGTGCCTCCGAACCGGGACAGGAGTCGGAAAAACTGTTTTTT.

The rearrangement uses TRBV4-1 and TRBJ1-2; the match to TRBD1 covers 8 bases. V lost 5 bases to trimming and J lost 4 bases; unmatched junction nucleotides: 9. In germline, CDR1 is MGHRA, CDR2 YSYEKL. This CDR3 has 15 amino acids. The CDR3 loop is CASSGRTTGVYGYTF. In nucleotides, the CDR3 is TGCGCCAGCAGCGGAAGGACGACAGGGGTCTATGGCTACACCTTC.

On this clone itself: This same CDR3 is encoded by further DNA sequences in the sample. The chain has TRBV6-5 and TRBJ2-7, with TRBD2 matching 12 bases. The V and J ends lost 4 bases and 3 bases, in that order; junction bases with no gene match: 1. CDR3 size: 14 residues. Germline loops: CDR1 MNHEY, CDR2 SVGAGI. The CDR3 loop reads CASSSTSGSYEQYF. DNA of the CDR3: TGTGCCAGCAGTTCGACTAGCGGGAGCTACGAGCAGTACTTC.

V usage is TRBV10-2 and J usage is TRBJ2-7, with no clear D. V dropped 3 bases and J dropped 2 bases, with 5 bases sitting between them. CDR3 length: 12 amino acids. CDR1 WSHSY and CDR2 SAAADI come from the germline V gene. The CDR3 sequence is CASSDWTYEQYF. In nucleotides, the CDR3 is TGCGCCAGCAGTGATTGGACCTACGAGCAGTACTTC.

This chain connects TRBV16 to TRBJ2-7; D gene unclear. V was cut by 0 bases and J by 1 base, with 7 bases left in between. Germline CDR1 reads KGHSY; CDR2 reads FQNENV. The CDR3 contains 14 residues. CDR3 nucleotide sequence: TGTGCCAGCAGCCAATCGTCAGGATCCTACGAGCAGTACTTC. It yields the protein CASSQSSGSYEQYF.

The table lists this clone with a few counts. The V call is TRBV6-6, the J call TRBJ1-5, with 9 bases that match TRBD1. The germline gives CDR1 MNHNY, CDR2 SVGAGI (reference sequence). The trim removed 7 bases at V and 2 bases at J, leaving 9 bases unmatched. The CDR3 length is 16 residues. CDR3 amino acids: CASTVTGGDGNQPQHF. Here the CDR3 DNA reads TGTGCCAGCACCGTAACAGGGGGCGACGGCAATCAGCCCCAGCATTTT.

This chain uses TRBV6-5 with TRBJ2-1, with D maybe TRBD1 (7 bases). This CDR3 contains 14 residues. The V gene lost 2 bases and the J gene lost 8 bases, with 13 bases spanning the gap. Germline-derived CDR1 and CDR2 are MNHEY and SVGAGI. The CDR3 DNA is TGTGCCAGCAGTTACCTCCGCAGGGGGGATGAGCAGTTCTTC. This sequence encodes CASSYLRRGDEQFF.

J is TRBJ1-6 and V is TRBV4-1; TRBD1 agrees at 7 bases. CDR3 length equals 14 residues. J was trimmed by 8 bases and V by 4 bases; bases with no gene match: 5. Germline loops: CDR1 MGHRA, CDR2 YSYEKL. The CDR3 region has the DNA TGCGCCAGCAGCCCCCACAGGGGTGATTCACCCCTCCACTTT. Its protein is CASSPHRGDSPLHF.

J is TRBJ1-2 and V is TRBV9, with no clear D. Trimming cost V 2 bases and J 2 bases, with 16 bases left between them. Germline V gives CDR1 SGDLS, CDR2 YYNGEE. CDR3 size: 16 residues. DNA of the CDR3: TGTGCCAGCAGCGTGGGTCCCCCACAGAGGAACTATGGCTACACCTTC. Residues: CASSVGPPQRNYGYTF.

Only one count was recorded for this clone. This chain joins TRBV27 and TRBJ1-2, with 9 bases aligning to TRBD1. There are 14 residues in the CDR3. Germline V lookup: CDR1 MNHEY, CDR2 SMNVEV (reference sequence). V was pared by 8 bases and J by 6 bases, with 10 bases of the junction left unmatched. The CDR3 nucleotides are TGTGCCAGCGGGTGGGGGGACAGGGAGGATGGCTACACCTTC. Translated, it gives CASGWGDREDGYTF.

The rearrangement uses TRBV28 and TRBJ2-7; 8 bases match TRBD1. V lost 4 bases to trimming and J lost 4 bases; unmatched junction nucleotides: 6. The germline CDR1 and CDR2 sequences are MDHEN and SYDVKM. This CDR3 has 14 amino acids. CDR3 bases: TGTGCCAGCAGTTACACAGGGGGGATTTACGAGCAGTACTTC. This gives the protein CASSYTGGIYEQYF.

The chain combines TRBV28 with TRBJ2-5; 10 nucleotides line up with TRBD2. CDR1 and CDR2 (germline): MDHEN, SYDVKM. This CDR3 is built from 15 residues. The trim removed 8 bases at V and 4 bases at J, leaving 10 bases unmatched. The CDR3 DNA reads TGTGCCAGCGGCCTGAGTAGCGGGAGGTTAGAGACCCAGTACTTC. Encoded protein: CASGLSSGRLETQYF.

This rearrangement joins TRBV4-1 to TRBJ1-5; the D is unclear. This CDR3 has 13 amino acids. Looked up from germline, CDR1 is MGHRA and CDR2 is YSYEKL. Trimming took 4 bases from V and 3 from J, leaving 7 bases between them. The CDR3 DNA reads as TGCGCCAGCAGCCCAGATCCCAATCAGCCCCAGCATTTT. The encoded protein is CASSPDPNQPQHF.

This clone was counted only a few times. Distinct nucleotide sequences in the sample also encode this CDR3. V and J are TRBV6-6 and TRBJ2-7; D is unresolved. This CDR3 has 11 amino acids. The V and J ends lost 5 bases and 3 bases respectively, with 5 bases between them. In germline, CDR1 is MNHNY, CDR2 SVGAGI (reference sequence). The chain's CDR3 is CASSLGYEQYF. The CDR3 coding sequence is TGTGCCAGCAGTCTGGGCTACGAGCAGTACTTC.

This clone was seen once. The J gene is TRBJ2-7, the V gene TRBV11-2; TRBD1 agrees at 11 bases. V dropped 5 bases and J dropped 5; count of bases not matched to a gene: 8. The CDR3 length is 15 residues. The V gene's germline CDR1 is SGHAT and CDR2 FQNNGV. CDR3 sequence: CASSPRDRGSDEQYF. The CDR3 DNA is TGTGCCAGCAGCCCACGGGACAGGGGGTCTGACGAGCAGTACTTC.